Listed here are 25 T cell receptor beta chains from one sample, sequenced in a study of vaccination and CD4 T cells after COVID-19. Antigens of these TCRs are unknown. Sequencing of the DNA from cultured CD4+ T cells was carried out with the Oncomine TCR Beta short-read assay. TCRdb processed the PCR reads anew with MiXCR; each CDR3 protein has one entry. The data show approximately 13,000 distinct CDR3 sequences, with 40% to 50% seen just once and about 22% held by the top ten. Sample treatment: approximately nine-day PBMC culture with coronavirus spike peptide pools or control peptides (ViraFEST assay). The sample consisted of CD4+ T cells from blood, cultured in vitro, taken before SARS-CoV-2 vaccination. The receptors were gathered from a human donor who had recovered from COVID-19.

The sample holds a few counts of this clonotype. This chain uses TRBV6-5 with TRBJ1-2; tentatively, D is TRBD1 (6 bases). CDR1 is MNHEY, CDR2 SVGAGI, per germline. The length of the CDR3 is 13 residues. The germline V and J ends were trimmed by 0 bases and 6 bases, with 8 bases remaining between them. The chain's CDR3 is CASSYSRGDGYTF. In DNA form, the CDR3 reads TGTGCCAGCAGTTACTCGAGGGGGGATGGCTACACCTTC.

A few counts support this clonotype. The chain is built from TRBV7-9 and TRBJ1-5, with 10 bases aligning to TRBD1. CDR1 is SEHNR, CDR2 FQNEAQ, per germline (reference sequence). With V trimmed by 1 base and J by 1 base, 4 bases remained unmatched. This CDR3 is 17 amino acids long. The CDR3 DNA follows: TGTGCCAGCAGCTTAGGACCGGGACAGGGGAGCAATCAGCCCCAGCATTTT. Translation gives CASSLGPGQGSNQPQHF. Full variable domain (missing parts from reference TRBV7-9 and TRBJ1-5): DTGVSQNPRHKITKRGQNVTFRCDPISEHNRLYWYRQTLGQGPEFLTYFQNEAQLEKSRLLSDRFSAERPKGSFSTLEIQRTEQGDSAMYLCASSLGPGQGSNQPQHFGDGTRLSIL.

V is TRBV7-2 and J is TRBJ1-6, with D unclear. Trimming took 2 bases from V and 7 from J, leaving 12 bases between them. This CDR3 is 15 amino acids long. The V gene's germline CDR1 is SGHTA and CDR2 FQGNSA. The CDR3 nucleotides read TGTGCCAGCAGCTTAAATCAGGTCCAGAATTCACCCCTCCACTTT. Translating gives CASSLNQVQNSPLHF.

The J gene is TRBJ1-5, the V gene TRBV28; D is possibly TRBD1 (6 bases). Between the trimmed V and J ends, which lost 7 bases and 0 bases, there was a span of 13 bases. Germline CDR1 is MDHEN and CDR2 is SYDVKM. The CDR3 runs 15 residues. The CDR3 sequence: CASTLGGLSNQPQHF. The CDR3 region has the DNA TGTGCCAGCACCCTCGGGGGCCTTAGCAATCAGCCCCAGCATTTT.

V usage is TRBV20-1 and J usage is TRBJ2-5; 8 bases align to TRBD2. CDR3 length equals 12 residues. Unmatched junction bases numbered 2, after V lost 6 bases and J lost 2 bases. Germline assignment: CDR1 DFQATT and CDR2 SNEGSKA (reference sequence). CDR3 nucleotides: TGCAGTGCAATAGCGGGGCAAGAGACCCAGTACTTC. It translates to CSAIAGQETQYF.

The V gene is TRBV6-1, the J gene TRBJ1-2, with D unclear. The CDR3 totals 15 residues. Looked up from germline, CDR1 is MNHNS and CDR2 is SASEGT. V was trimmed by 6 bases and J by 0 bases, leaving 14 bases between them. The CDR3 DNA follows: TGTGCCAGCAGCCCCGGGGTATCGGCTAACTATGGCTACACCTTC. Its translation is CASSPGVSANYGYTF.

V is TRBV12-3 or TRBV12-4 and J is TRBJ1-2; the D gene is possibly TRBD1 (6 bases). The ends were cut back, 5 bases at V and 6 bases at J, with 13 bases in the middle. CDR3 size: 13 residues. The CDR3 nucleotides are TGTGCCAGCAGTATCACCGGGACACATGGCTACACCTTC. It translates to CASSITGTHGYTF.

This clonotype was detected only a few times. This chain uses TRBV19 with TRBJ1-5; D remains unclear. V shed 11 bases and J shed 1 base, with 12 bases lying between them. Germline V gene sequence: CDR1 LNHDA, CDR2 SQIVND (reference sequence). This CDR3 spans 13 amino acids. The DNA for the CDR3 is TGTGCCGCCGGAGTGGGGAGCAATCAGCCCCAGCATTTT. This encodes CAAGVGSNQPQHF.

This sequence joins TRBV6-2 or TRBV6-3 and TRBJ1-6; D unclear. The CDR3 is 16 residues long. V shed 5 bases and J shed 11 bases, with 22 bases lying between them. In germline, CDR1 is MNHEY, CDR2 SVGEGT. The CDR3 loop is CASSVSTGSLLAPLHF. The CDR3 DNA reads as TGTGCCAGCAGTGTTTCGACTGGGAGCCTACTAGCACCCCTCCACTTT.

This clonotype has a handful of counts. The chain is built from TRBV6-1 and TRBJ2-3, with D hard to call. The CDR3 has 16 amino acids. CDR1 is MNHNS and CDR2 is SASEGT in the germline V gene. The ends were cut back, 6 bases at V and 1 base at J, with 17 bases in the middle. The CDR3 bases are TGTGCCAGCAGCCTCCTGGCCCAGGTGCGCACAGATACGCAGTATTTT. This translates into CASSLLAQVRTDTQYF.

This clonotype was found a few times. The V gene is TRBV27, the J gene TRBJ2-5; the match to TRBD1 covers 9 bases. The V segment lost 6 bases and the J segment 5 bases; nucleotides outside the gene matches: 7. The germline CDR1 and CDR2 sequences are MNHEY and SMNVEV (reference sequence). The CDR3 has 14 residues. The CDR3 loop reads CASSLDRGRETQYF. CDR3 in DNA: TGTGCCAGCAGCCTAGACAGGGGGAGGGAGACCCAGTACTTC.

The V and J genes are TRBV19 and TRBJ2-7; 8 nucleotides line up with TRBD1. Unmatched junction bases numbered 4, after V lost 6 bases and J lost 6 bases. From germline, CDR1 is LNHDA and CDR2 SQIVND (reference sequence). The CDR3 extends over 12 amino acids. Here the CDR3 reads CASRRTGSEQYF. CDR3 DNA sequence: TGTGCCAGTAGGAGGACAGGGAGCGAGCAGTACTTC.

This clonotype was seen a handful of times. The chain combines TRBV6-2 or TRBV6-3 with TRBJ1-5, with D perhaps TRBD1 (5 bases). Germline loops: CDR1 MNHEY, CDR2 SVGEGT. Trimming removed 3 bases at V and 2 bases at J, with 14 bases between. The CDR3 totals 16 residues. The CDR3 region has the DNA TGTGCCAGCAGTTATGGGACGTACGAAGGCAATCAGCCCCAGCATTTT. Amino acid sequence: CASSYGTYEGNQPQHF.

This chain links TRBV7-9 with TRBJ2-7; D unclear. Germline lookup yields CDR1 SEHNR and CDR2 FQNEAQ (reference sequence). The CDR3 runs 16 residues. The V end was cut by 1 base, the J end by 2 bases, with 15 bases between. The CDR3 region has the DNA TGTGCCAGCAGCTTAGATTCGTCAGGTTTCCCCTACGAGCAGTACTTC. It translates to CASSLDSSGFPYEQYF.

This clonotype was seen once. The J gene is TRBJ1-5, the V gene TRBV2, with D perhaps TRBD1 (5 bases). The CDR3 spans 13 residues. V was cut by 3 bases and J by 5 bases, with 8 bases left in between. Germline V gene lookup returns CDR1 SNHLY and CDR2 FYNNEI. The CDR3 spells CASSEGGDQPQHF. The CDR3 coding sequence is TGTGCCAGCAGTGAGGGGGGGGATCAGCCCCAGCATTTT.

This clonotype occurred a few times. This chain links TRBV7-8 with TRBJ1-5; D call uncertain. Germline CDR1 is SGHVS and CDR2 is FQNEAQ. CDR3 length equals 14 residues. Trimming took off 5 bases at V and 6 bases at J, with 14 bases between the two ends. The CDR3 nucleotides read TGTGCCAGCAGCCCCCGACATTTGGGTCAGCCCCAGCATTTT. It codes for CASSPRHLGQPQHF.

This clonotype was observed a few times. This rearrangement joins TRBV21-1 to TRBJ2-7; the DNA was not used to check the table's D call, TRBD2. TRBV21-1 is noted as a pseudogene. The CDR3 loop spans 19 amino acids. The chain's CDR3 is CASSSWGRESGRPTYEQYF. The CDR3 DNA is TGTGCCAGCAGCAGCTGGGGACGGGAAAGCGGGAGGCCAACCTACGAGCAGTACTTC.

The chain couples TRBV6-5 to TRBJ2-7, with 10 positions matching TRBD1. The germline V gene has CDR1 MNHEY and CDR2 SVGAGI. The V gene end was trimmed by 3 bases and the J gene end by 3 bases; junction bases not matched to a gene: 2. CDR3 length: 14 residues. The CDR3 spells CASSYGQGGYEQYF. The CDR3 nucleotides read TGTGCCAGCAGTTATGGACAGGGGGGCTACGAGCAGTACTTC.

The chain has TRBV7-9 and TRBJ1-1; the D is unclear. The germline gives CDR1 SEHNR, CDR2 FQNEAQ (reference sequence). The CDR3 sequence is 11 residues long. V was pared by 3 bases and J by 7 bases, with 6 bases between. CDR3 nucleotides: TGTGCCAGCAGCTTTAAGGATGAAGCTTTCTTT. Translation: CASSFKDEAFF. Combining the CDR3 with reference TRBV7-9 and TRBJ1-1 gives the whole variable domain DTGVSQNPRHKITKRGQNVTFRCDPISEHNRLYWYRQTLGQGPEFLTYFQNEAQLEKSRLLSDRFSAERPKGSFSTLEIQRTEQGDSAMYLCASSFKDEAFFGQGTRLTVV.

The rearrangement links TRBV19 to TRBJ2-3; 10 nucleotides match TRBD1. The trim removed 5 bases at V and 0 bases at J, leaving 11 bases unmatched. Germline V gene sequence: CDR1 LNHDA, CDR2 SQIVND (reference sequence). The CDR3 totals 18 residues. This CDR3 reads CASSGGQGGHPSTDTQYF. CDR3 DNA: TGTGCCAGTAGTGGTGGACAGGGGGGCCACCCTAGCACAGATACGCAGTATTTT.

The V call is TRBV6-1, the J call TRBJ1-1; D possibly corresponds to TRBD1 (5 bases). V was shortened by 6 bases and J by 4 bases, with 15 bases between the two germline ends. The CDR3 runs 14 residues. Germline V lookup: CDR1 MNHNS, CDR2 SASEGT. The CDR3 loop reads CASSLTVQATEAFF. CDR3 bases: TGTGCCAGCAGCTTGACAGTGCAAGCCACTGAAGCTTTCTTT.

This chain uses TRBV20-1 with TRBJ2-7; perhaps TRBD2 as D (7 bases). The V gene lost 6 bases and the J gene lost 6 bases, with 21 bases spanning the gap. Germline V gives CDR1 DFQATT, CDR2 SNEGSKA (reference sequence). This CDR3 is built from 14 residues. The CDR3 DNA sequence: TGCAGTGCCGATCTTGCGGGGGCTGGCGGCGAGCAGTACTTC. Translated, it gives CSADLAGAGGEQYF.

This clonotype is labeled as medium-sized. The chain has TRBV19 and TRBJ2-1; 8 bases align to TRBD2. Germline V gives CDR1 LNHDA, CDR2 SQIVND (reference sequence). The CDR3 runs 15 residues. V shed 3 bases, J shed 9 bases, and the junction held 10 bases outside the gene matches. In DNA, the CDR3 is TGTGCCAGTAGTATTGAATTAGCGGGAAGGCGTGAGCAGTTCTTC. Translation: CASSIELAGRREQFF.

The V gene is TRBV7-3, the J gene TRBJ2-5; D is possibly TRBD1 or TRBD2 (5 bases each). The ends were cut back, 2 bases at V and 5 bases at J, with 12 bases in the middle. Looked up from germline, CDR1 is SGHTA and CDR2 is FQGTGA. There are 14 residues in the CDR3. The CDR3 DNA reads TGTGCCAGCAGCTTATGGGGGAGTAGTGAGACCCAGTACTTC. This codes for CASSLWGSSETQYF.

The rearrangement joins TRBV10-1 to TRBJ2-7; D gene uncertain. Trimming removed 10 bases at V and 2 bases at J, with 15 bases between. The CDR3 has 13 residues. In germline, CDR1 is WNHNN, CDR2 SYGVQD (reference sequence). The CDR3 reads CATKHPGAYEQYF. Here the CDR3 DNA reads TGCGCCACCAAACACCCTGGGGCCTACGAGCAGTACTTC.